This T cell receptor (beta chain) was retrieved from a study of cytomegalovirus exposure and HLA in healthy donors (dated by TCRdb to about 2017). About the study as a whole: An earlier analysis of a few hundred of the donors reported 276 Gb of sequence data and 90 million to 120 million unique TCR beta sequences obtained from roughly 180 million T cells. About 320 gigabases of sequencing data and tens of millions of unique TCR sequences were included in an early release covering roughly 600 HLA-typed donors. Of the 300 to 500 genotyped donors, 81% were placed in the genetic ancestry cluster associated with self-reported Caucasian donors. The study was designed to test whether signatures of past pathogen exposure could be identified by cataloging public T cell receptors. The study profiled the T cell repertoires of 666 subjects by immunosequencing and related them to cytomegalovirus serostatus. Besides the first cohort of around 670 subjects, a separate validation cohort made up of 95 to 150 different subjects was used. To predict cytomegalovirus infection status, the study combined high-throughput TCR immunosequencing, statistical association of individual TCRs with disease status, and machine learning. In a later analysis, previously published TCR beta repertoires from 670 or so donors were re-analyzed and high-resolution HLA genotyping was added so that TCR occurrence patterns could be studied. Rather than drawing on any new phenotypic data, the later analysis identified candidate immune exposures from TCR beta sequences and the way those sequences occurred across donors. To decide whether each TCR beta V gene segment behaved as functional or pseudogenic, an earlier analysis of some 600 of the donors relied on high-throughput TCR beta sequencing. Donor age, sex, ethnicity and CMV serostatus were collected together with the repertoire data. Genome-wide SNP genotypes for about three fifths of the roughly 670 donors were used in a later genetic analysis, which treated that subset as a discovery cohort. Every discovery cohort repertoire had been produced on one sequencing platform. HLA typing covered class I and class II loci at four-digit resolution. Typing coverage differed by locus: A, B, C, DRB1 and DQB1 were typed in about 620-640 donors, DQA1 in about 550, DPA1 in around 600, and DPB1 in 400 to 490. Roughly five DR-DQ haplotypes were handled as single units for association and clustering because linkage in the cohort was strong. On average, roughly 250,000 unique TCR beta nucleotide sequences were sequenced per donor among 398 genotyped donors of the cohort, with roughly 19% of those sequences being non-productive. Broad study findings and their caveats: The authors suggested that the approach could potentially be generalized to other disease states and immunological phenotypes. According to a later analysis, parvovirus B19, influenza, CMV and Epstein-Barr virus appeared linked to several top co-occurrence clusters. In a later analysis, most CMV-associated TCR beta chains were found to appear HLA-restricted, with HLA associations seemingly driven largely by CMV exposure. Most TCR sequences were seen in very few donors, while some public TCRs were found in many individuals. A later analysis found that HLA-associated TCR beta chains were more clonally expanded and had lower generation probabilities than equally common non-associated chains. In a later analysis, the rate of TCR association differed among HLA loci, with DRB1 alleles having the most associated TCRs and HLA-C alleles having the fewest. When HLA alleles, especially DR and DQ, strongly co-occurred, attributing TCR associations to individual alleles was difficult. Sequencing depth was assumed to be roughly uniform across donors in the presence/absence analyses, though that assumption may not hold. CMV serostatus was the only immune exposure information available for the cohort. Because counts were too low, some 17 rarely observed V segments, including chromosome 9 orphons, were excluded from the earlier analysis of 587 of the donors. Some IMGT-functional V segments, including TRBV6-2 and TRBV6-3, could not be told apart with the 87-base-pair reads, so those segments were excluded. Cytomegalovirus status was reported to be diagnosed by the classifier with high specificity and sensitivity in both the original and validation cohorts. A cluster of highly shared sequence variants was judged likely to be a technical artifact of the sequencing pipeline. In vitro tests confirmed that three of the cytomegalovirus-associated TCR beta chains recognize cytomegalovirus antigens. Because some donors lacked HLA typing at each locus, the association tests relied only on the typed subset. Broadly in line with IMGT annotations, most TCR beta V segments showed up in productive rearrangements about 87% or about 30% of the time in an earlier analysis of a few hundred of the donors. V-gene and J-gene trimming of TCR beta chains was associated with a missense DCLRE1C variant in a later genetic analysis, and the association was replicated in an independent cohort. This cohort had only TCR beta chains sequenced, and the lack of alpha or paired-chain data limited which features could be detected. At a false discovery rate of 0.05, a later analysis linked 15,000 to 20,000 TCR beta sequences to specific HLA alleles. Linkage disequilibrium might explain the correlated functional status among segregating V segments, but an unknown experimental factor could not be ruled out. In a later genetic analysis, fewer N-insertions in productive TCRs were reported among donors in an Asian-associated ancestry cluster than the approximately 630-donor mean. The study listed around 160 TCR beta chains as associated with cytomegalovirus. A further reported finding was that TCR beta sequences accurately predicted the HLA-A and HLA-B alleles for most subjects in the first cohort.

Remarks on this clone: The target of this receptor is not known. The record has no base qualities; no much larger clone is one base away.

In total, around 600 healthy bone marrow donors made up the cohort. All cohort members were sampled while nominally healthy, although unrecorded immune exposures were likely present. The donor tested CMV seronegative, placing the donor among the 350 or so seronegative members of the cohort. A peripheral blood sample was collected from each donor, and TCR beta sequencing was performed on peripheral blood mononuclear cells. The Qiagen DNeasy Blood Extraction Kit was used to extract genomic DNA from the blood cell samples. The CDR3 measures 17 amino acids from cysteine to phenylalanine. The CDR3 DNA has 51 bases and is translated from base 1. V and J lose 4 bases and 0 bases, and a span of 16 bases separates them. CDR1 and CDR2, per the germline V gene, are MDHEN and SYDVKM. Receptor libraries were prepared by the immunoSEQ multiplex PCR assay. A mixture of 60 forward primers for TCR Vbeta segments and 13 reverse primers for TCR Jbeta segments was used in the multiplex PCR. The CDR3 region of rearranged TCR beta genes was amplified from genomic DNA with a multiplex PCR assay. On the Illumina HiSeq System, the amplified TCR beta libraries were sequenced as 87-base-pair reads. The study's processing was this. A later analysis counted around 72 million unique TCR beta chains across the 550 to 750 repertoires, and around 9.9 million of these chains were shared by at least two donors. Raw reads were error-corrected and collapsed into unique sequences by a nearest-neighbor algorithm in which closely related sequences were merged to remove PCR and sequencing errors. To assign V, D and J gene segments, CDR3 sequences were aligned to IMGT reference sequences. For a sequence to be retained, a match of at least six nucleotides to both a V gene segment and a J gene segment was required. Rearrangements were classified as productive when the CDR3 lacked stop codons and remained in frame with V and J, and all other rearrangements were classified as non-productive. Following IMGT convention, CDR3 was defined as the stretch from the second conserved V-encoded cysteine to the conserved J-encoded phenylalanine. The earlier analysis of about 620 of the donors excluded sequences that lacked an unambiguous match to a single V gene segment. In an earlier analysis of approximately 550 of the donors, V segments were called functional above 56.7% productive rearrangements and were called segregating when the between-donor standard deviation exceeded 5%. A statistical classification framework was built to diagnose cytomegalovirus status from the catalog of TCR beta chain sequences. A later analysis assigned V and J genes by comparing TCR nucleotide sequences with IMGT/GENE-DB human TR gene sequences. In a later analysis, CDR3 sequences and most-parsimonious VDJ recombination scenarios were assigned using the TCRdist pipeline. In a later analysis, each TCR beta chain was defined by its CDR3 amino acid sequence together with its V-gene family, and reads without a unique V-gene family were excluded. As a way to deal with suspected cross-contamination and a sequencing artifact, a later analysis dropped under 600 nucleotide sequences that were highly shared and had low generation probability. In a later analysis, a clonal expansion index was calculated for each public chain from normalized within-repertoire ranks of inferred template counts. A later analysis computed generation probabilities with a VDJ recombination model fitted to out-of-frame rearrangements, and checked the results against IGoR. In a later analysis, hypergeometric tests were used to score TCR-TCR, TCR-HLA and TCR-CMV co-occurrence, with a repertoire-size bias correction applied to TCR pairs. To estimate false discovery rates, a later analysis permuted the HLA or CMV assignments 20 times. In a later analysis, co-occurring TCRs were grouped using DBSCAN, and TCRdist sequence similarity was added for clustering within HLA-allele-positive subsets. Repertoires with fewer than 30,000 or more than 120,000 public chains were left out of co-occurrence clustering, as were about 5 repertoires with anomalous nucleotide sharing. Sourced from immuneACCESS, this table was stored by TCRdb with only in-frame sequences that have V and J called. A share of the clones is absent; for the studies checked, an unresolved V gene accounts for under half, and the remainder has no known explanation. The V and J calls and the clone size are those of that table, but D and trimming were determined from the DNA. The sample includes about 41,000 clones, with around 85% observed a single time. The ten largest clones add up to 2.7% of the sample.

The sequence came from a man in his fifties in good health and CMV-seronegative. Sequencing was carried out using PBMCs. This receptor chain uses TRBV28 and TRBJ2-1; TRBD2 is possibly the D segment (6 matching bases). The CDR3 sequence is CASSSLASGGSYNEQFF. The bases read TGTGCCAGCAGTTCCCTAGCGAGTGGGGGCTCCTACAATGAGCAGTTCTTC.